This entry concerns a single T cell receptor (beta chain). Original data processing: Estimates of nucleated cell counts were drawn from the amplification of reference gene primers. Assay: immunoSEQ multiplex PCR; the TCRdb copy retains only in-frame clones and omits some. V and J calls and clone size follow that table, whereas D and trimming were derived from the DNA. The sample includes a few hundred thousand clones, around 86% of them seen just once. This sample stems from a study of blood T cell repertoires in COVID-19. At the level of the study: The United States, Italy and Spain provided the acute and convalescent COVID-19 samples. Sources were T cells, B-cell-depleted T cells, or PBMCs; the material itself was cDNA or gDNA.

Sequencing input: peripheral blood. The TCR sequence derives from a young man with active or convalescent COVID-19.

DNA for the CDR3: TGCGCCAGCAGCTTGGATCGCGGGACAGGGGACAATGAGCAGTTCTTC. As protein: CASSLDRGTGDNEQFF. The gene calls are TRBV5-1 and TRBJ2-1, with 10 positions matching TRBD1. V trimming: 0 bases; J trimming: 5 bases; junction bases outside the gene matches: 5. CDR3 length: 16 amino acids. From germline, CDR1 is SGHRS and CDR2 YFSETQ.